Shown below are 19 T cell receptor beta chains from a single sample sequenced in a study of blood T cell repertoires in COVID-19. This table comes from immunoSEQ multiplex PCR, and its TCRdb copy is limited to in-frame clones, with some not included. The sample shows 210,000 or so clones, about 85% of them seen only once. Sample: peripheral blood. Receptors originate from a human donor in a cohort sampled during active COVID-19.

The J gene is TRBJ1-4, the V gene TRBV19; no firm D call. The CDR3 has 18 amino acids. Trimming removed 6 bases at V and 4 bases at J, with 24 bases between. CDR1 LNHDA and CDR2 SQIVND come from the germline V gene (reference sequence). In DNA form, the CDR3 reads TGTGCCAGTAGCCCTGCAGGCCGTCGCCTCGTAAATAATGAAAAACTGTTTTTT. Translation: CASSPAGRRLVNNEKLFF.

This chain connects TRBV19 to TRBJ1-2, with D perhaps matching TRBD1 (5 bases). The length of the CDR3 is 13 residues. The V gene lost 7 bases and the J gene lost 3 bases, with 12 bases spanning the gap. The germline V gene has CDR1 LNHDA and CDR2 SQIVND (reference sequence). The CDR3 loop reads CASKRQPDYGYTF. DNA of the CDR3: TGTGCCAGTAAACGACAGCCCGACTATGGCTACACCTTC.

The genes are TRBV19 and TRBJ2-5; a weak D match, TRBD2 (7 bases). Per the germline V gene, CDR1 is LNHDA and CDR2 is SQIVND (reference sequence). With 6 bases removed from V and 5 bases from J, the gap between germline ends came to 22 bases. This CDR3 contains 16 residues. DNA for the CDR3: TGTGCCAGTAGCCCTGCGAGGGGGGGAGGTTTTGAGACCCAGTACTTC. Protein: CASSPARGGGFETQYF.

The V gene is TRBV6-4, the J gene TRBJ2-7; D might be TRBD1 (5 bases). The germline CDR1 and CDR2 sequences are MRHNA and SNTAGT. This CDR3 has 17 residues. V lost 7 bases to trimming and J lost 2 bases, with 24 bases between them. CDR3 sequence reads: CASKTHRILNLAYEQYV. The DNA of the CDR3 is TGTGCCAGCAAAACACACAGGATTTTAAACCTAGCCTACGAGCAGTACGTC.

The V call is TRBV6-5, the J call TRBJ1-5, with TRBD1 as a possible D gene (6 bases). The V gene's germline CDR1 is MNHEY and CDR2 SVGAGI. Trimming pared 0 bases from V and 3 bases from J, leaving 9 bases between. This CDR3 contains 15 residues. As DNA, the CDR3 is TGTGCCAGCAGTTACTCGAGACAGGACAATCAGCCCCAGCATTTT. It translates to CASSYSRQDNQPQHF.

The gene calls are TRBV5-1 and TRBJ2-3, with 10 bases identical to TRBD1. Germline-derived CDR1 and CDR2 are SGHRS and YFSETQ. The V gene end was trimmed by 4 bases and the J gene end by 3 bases; junction bases not matched to a gene: 2. This CDR3 region has 14 residues. The CDR3 here is CASSMGQGTDTQYF. In nucleotides, the CDR3 is TGCGCCAGCAGCATGGGACAGGGGACAGATACGCAGTATTTT.

This rearrangement joins TRBV3-1 (or the pseudogene TRBV3-2) to TRBJ2-1; D possibly corresponds to TRBD2 (5 bases). The ends were cut back, 6 bases at V and 5 bases at J, with 5 bases in the middle. The CDR3 spans 11 residues. In germline, CDR1 is LGHDT, CDR2 YNNKEL (reference sequence). Written as DNA, the CDR3 is TGTGCCAGCAGGACTAACAATGAGCAGTTCTTC. Protein product: CASRTNNEQFF.

The rearrangement links TRBV2 to TRBJ1-1; weak D call: TRBD1 (6 bases). The CDR3 is made up of 13 amino acids. Trimming took off 11 bases at V and 3 bases at J, with 16 bases between the two ends. Germline assignment: CDR1 SNHLY and CDR2 FYNNEI. In DNA form, the CDR3 reads TGTGCCCGCCAAGGACAGCCGTACACTGAAGCTTTCTTT. This sequence encodes CARQGQPYTEAFF.

The chain links TRBV6-6 to TRBJ1-2; 9 nucleotides line up with TRBD1. The length of the CDR3 is 12 residues. The V segment lost 7 bases and the J segment 7 bases; nucleotides outside the gene matches: 4. The V gene's germline CDR1 is MNHNY and CDR2 SVGAGI (reference sequence). The DNA of the CDR3 is TGTGCCAGCACCCGGGGACAGGGTGGCTACACCTTC. It encodes CASTRGQGGYTF.

The chain is built from TRBV4-1 and TRBJ1-3; no firm D call. The germline CDR1 and CDR2 sequences are MGHRA and YSYEKL. V was trimmed by 1 base and J by 2 bases, leaving 15 bases between them. The CDR3 length is 17 residues. As DNA, the CDR3 is TGCGCCAGCAGCCAAGGAGAACGGGTCCAAGCTGGAAACACCATATATTTT. This gives the protein CASSQGERVQAGNTIYF.

The J gene is TRBJ2-1, the V gene TRBV5-1; possibly TRBD2 for D (5 bases). CDR1 and CDR2 from the germline V gene are SGHRS and YFSETQ. The CDR3 loop spans 16 amino acids. The V and J ends lost 0 bases and 7 bases respectively, with 17 bases between them. CDR3 in DNA: TGCGCCAGCAGCTTGGGGGTGCGGGTAGGTACGAATGAGCAGTTCTTC. It encodes CASSLGVRVGTNEQFF.

The V gene is TRBV28, the J gene TRBJ2-1; 7 positions match TRBD1. The V gene end was trimmed by 10 bases and the J gene end by 3 bases; junction bases not matched to a gene: 9. In germline, CDR1 is MDHEN, CDR2 SYDVKM. This CDR3 is built from 14 residues. Here the CDR3 DNA reads TGTGCCACCTATAGACAGGGCGGCTACAATGAGCAGTTCTTC. It yields the protein CATYRQGGYNEQFF.

J is TRBJ1-1 and V is TRBV3-1 (or the pseudogene TRBV3-2); D not resolved. This CDR3 region has 14 residues. Trimming took 3 bases from V and 1 from J, leaving 9 bases between them. In germline, CDR1 is LGHDT, CDR2 YNNKEL (reference sequence). CDR3 loop: CASSHWRENTEAFF. CDR3 in DNA: TGTGCCAGCAGCCATTGGCGGGAGAACACTGAAGCTTTCTTT.

This chain joins TRBV18 and TRBJ1-1; 8 positions agree with TRBD1. CDR1 is KGHSH and CDR2 is LQKENI in the germline V gene. CDR3 size: 12 residues. After removal of 6 bases from V and 9 bases from J, the junction contained 6 bases not matched to a gene. The CDR3, as DNA: TGTGCCAGCTCCCCGGGACAGGTAAAAGCTTTCTTT. Its translation is CASSPGQVKAFF.

The V and J genes are TRBV7-9 and TRBJ1-2, with D perhaps TRBD1 (6 bases). The V gene's germline CDR1 is SEHNR and CDR2 FQNEAQ (reference sequence). The V end was cut by 3 bases, the J end by 14 bases, with 13 bases between. CDR3 length: 11 amino acids. The CDR3 DNA sequence: TGTGCCAGCAGCTTCCAGGGGCTAGAAACCTTC. It codes for CASSFQGLETF.

J is TRBJ2-1 and V is TRBV5-1; TRBD2 agrees at 7 bases. V shed 6 bases and J 6 bases; nucleotides not matched to a gene: 18. CDR1 is SGHRS and CDR2 is YFSETQ in the germline V gene. The CDR3 consists of 17 residues. DNA of the CDR3: TGCGCCAGCAAACCGTGGCGGGAGTCGGATCGTATCAATGAGCAGTTCTTC. Translating it yields CASKPWRESDRINEQFF.

CDR3: CASSTSLRATIGELFF. CDR3 nucleotides: TGTGCCAGCAGCACTTCTTTACGTGCCACGATTGGGGAGCTGTTTTTT. The gene calls are TRBV9 and TRBJ2-2; the D is unclear. CDR1 is SGDLS, CDR2 YYNGEE, per germline. The CDR3 is 16 residues long. V gave up 4 bases and J gave up 8 bases, with 21 bases separating them.

This chain links TRBV7-2 with TRBJ2-5, with D perhaps matching TRBD2 (6 bases). Germline values: CDR1 SGHTA, CDR2 FQGNSA. The CDR3 runs to 14 residues. Trimming stripped 8 bases from V and 4 bases from J, with 17 bases between. The chain's CDR3 is CASGRPGRGETQYF. CDR3 bases: TGTGCCAGCGGGAGGCCCGGCCGCGGAGAGACCCAGTACTTC.

The chain recombines TRBV30 with TRBJ1-1, with D maybe TRBD1 (6 bases). There are 13 residues in the CDR3. The germline gives CDR1 GTSNPN, CDR2 SVGIG (reference sequence). Between the trimmed V and J ends, which lost 1 base and 3 bases, there was a span of 9 bases. The CDR3 protein is CAWSGTAYTEAFF. CDR3 DNA sequence: TGTGCCTGGAGTGGGACAGCTTACACTGAAGCTTTCTTT.